This passage covers 25 T cell receptor beta chains from one sample sequenced in a study of shared clonotypes between healthy human individuals. CD8 cells classed as naive were CD45RO-negative and positively selected for CCR7, excluding terminally differentiated effector memory CD45RA+ cells. Libraries were prepared by immunoSEQ multiplex PCR; TCRdb keeps only in-frame clonotypes and omits some of them. This sample has roughly 2.1 million clones, with under 95% found just once. The sample comprised naive CD8+ T cells from PBMCs. These TCRs come from a man between 18 and 35 years old in good health. Some clones in this sample may be carry-over from other donors' samples.

The chain employs TRBV7-2 and TRBJ2-7; 8 bases match TRBD2. The CDR3 spans 14 residues. Germline CDR1 and CDR2: SGHTA and FQGNSA. The V and J ends lost 2 bases and 2 bases, in that order; junction bases with no gene match: 2. CDR3: CASSLSGGAYEQYF. The CDR3 region has the DNA TGTGCCAGCAGCTTATCGGGGGGGGCCTACGAGCAGTACTTC.

A single count supports this clone. The chain links TRBV30 to TRBJ2-2; D is perhaps TRBD2 (6 bases). V lost 0 bases and J 4 bases, leaving 15 bases between the germline ends. Germline CDR1 is GTSNPN and CDR2 is SVGIG (reference sequence). The CDR3 has 16 residues. Here the CDR3 DNA reads TGTGCCTGGAGTGTCTACGGGAGACCACTCACCGGGGAGCTGTTTTTT. This gives the protein CAWSVYGRPLTGELFF.

This chain joins TRBV30 and TRBJ2-1; no definite D call. CDR1 and CDR2 from the germline V gene are GTSNPN and SVGIG (reference sequence). V dropped 1 base and J dropped 0 bases, with 10 bases sitting between them. The CDR3 length is 15 residues. The CDR3 nucleotides read TGTGCCTGGAGTGCGTGGGCCCCCTCCTACAATGAGCAGTTCTTC. Its translation is CAWSAWAPSYNEQFF.

This chain uses TRBV11-2 with TRBJ2-5; D gene uncertain. The length of the CDR3 is 14 residues. Germline V gives CDR1 SGHAT, CDR2 FQNNGV. Trimming removed 0 bases from V and 5 bases from J, with 10 bases in between. The CDR3 loop is CASSLERLGETQYF. The DNA for the CDR3 is TGTGCCAGCAGCTTAGAACGGTTGGGGGAGACCCAGTACTTC.

This chain connects TRBV5-1 to TRBJ2-1; TRBD1 agrees at 7 bases. Per germline, CDR1 SGHRS and CDR2 YFSETQ. The junction had 12 bases not matched to a gene; V was cut back by 2 bases and J by 4 bases. The CDR3 runs 17 residues. The CDR3 region is CASSFLLPGQSYNEQFF. CDR3 nucleotides: TGCGCCAGCAGCTTCCTATTGCCGGGACAGAGTTACAATGAGCAGTTCTTC.

The chain combines TRBV4-2 with TRBJ2-3; 7 bases align to TRBD2. The germline CDR1 and CDR2 sequences are LGHNA and YNFKEQ. CDR3 length: 14 residues. With 0 bases clipped from V and 6 bases from J, the junction kept 3 bases outside the gene matches. The CDR3 bases are TGTGCCAGCAGCCAAGAAGAGGGAGGGGATACGCAGTATTTT. Protein product: CASSQEEGGDTQYF.

This chain connects TRBV7-6 to TRBJ2-2; D tentatively reads TRBD1 or TRBD2 (5 bases each). With 1 base removed from V and 3 bases from J, the gap between germline ends came to 18 bases. Germline loops: CDR1 SGHVS, CDR2 FNYEAQ. The length of the CDR3 is 18 residues. CDR3 DNA: TGTGCCAGCAGCTTAGTTTGGTATGGGGGAGCGGACACCGGGGAGCTGTTTTTT. Its protein is CASSLVWYGGADTGELFF.

Worth noting for this clone: This same CDR3 is encoded by further DNA sequences in the sample. The chain recombines TRBV27 with TRBJ1-1; D unresolved. The CDR3 runs to 13 residues. Germline CDR1 MNHEY, CDR2 SMNVEV (reference sequence). V lost 4 bases to trimming and J lost 2 bases, with 8 bases between them. The CDR3 sequence: CASSYYLNTEAFF. CDR3 nucleotide sequence: TGTGCCAGCAGTTATTACCTCAACACTGAAGCTTTCTTT.

The CDR3 nucleotides read TGTGCCAGCAGTTTACCGGGATCTTTTTACAATGAGCAGTTCTTC. The encoded protein is CASSLPGSFYNEQFF. The rearrangement uses TRBV27 and TRBJ2-1; D is perhaps TRBD2 (5 bases). V lost 2 bases and J 4 bases, leaving 12 bases between the germline ends. This CDR3 has 15 residues. The germline V gene encodes CDR1 MNHEY and CDR2 SMNVEV (reference sequence).

This chain joins TRBV29-1 and TRBJ2-1; 9 positions agree with TRBD1. V trimming: 6 bases; J trimming: 2 bases; junction bases outside the gene matches: 8. Germline loops: CDR1 SQVTM, CDR2 ANQGSEA. The CDR3 contains 15 residues. In nucleotides, the CDR3 is TGCAGCGTGGTTGGGACAGGGTGGCCCTACAATGAGCAGTTCTTC. This encodes CSVVGTGWPYNEQFF.

About this clone itself: Other DNA sequences from this sample encode an identical CDR3 as well. V usage is TRBV19 and J usage is TRBJ1-5, with D possibly matching TRBD1 (5 bases). The CDR3 is made up of 14 amino acids. Trimming removed 5 bases at V and 4 bases at J, with 12 bases between. The germline CDR1 and CDR2 sequences are LNHDA and SQIVND (reference sequence). CDR3 sequence: CASSETGPNQPQHF. CDR3 DNA sequence: TGTGCCAGTAGTGAAACAGGTCCTAATCAGCCCCAGCATTTT.

The DNA for the CDR3 is TGTGCCAGCAGTCCTAGGGACCGAGTGGGGGCCAACGTCCTGACTTTC. It encodes CASSPRDRVGANVLTF. The chain combines TRBV27 with TRBJ2-6, with D perhaps given as TRBD1 or TRBD2 (5 bases each). The V end lost 5 bases, the J end lost 4 bases, and 15 bases lay between the germline ends. The CDR3 extends over 16 amino acids. CDR1 and CDR2 from the germline V gene are MNHEY and SMNVEV (reference sequence).

This chain connects TRBV7-9 to TRBJ1-4; 7 bases match TRBD1. J lost 6 bases, V lost 1 base, and 5 bases had no gene match. Germline V lookup: CDR1 SEHNR, CDR2 FQNEAQ (reference sequence). The CDR3 is 15 amino acids. The CDR3 DNA reads as TGTGCCAGCAGCTTAGTCCGGGACAGTCATGAAAAACTGTTTTTT. Its protein is CASSLVRDSHEKLFF.

V and J are TRBV4-1 and TRBJ2-1; 8 positions match TRBD2. With 10 bases clipped from V and 7 bases from J, the junction kept 9 bases outside the gene matches. Germline V gives CDR1 MGHRA, CDR2 YSYEKL. The CDR3 has 13 amino acids. Here the CDR3 reads CATAGGVGNEQFF. The CDR3 DNA reads as TGCGCCACTGCGGGGGGAGTTGGTAATGAGCAGTTCTTC.

This chain joins TRBV28 and TRBJ1-5, with D hard to call. The CDR3 extends over 14 amino acids. CDR1 MDHEN and CDR2 SYDVKM come from the germline V gene. Trimming pared 5 bases from V and 3 bases from J, leaving 11 bases between. CDR3 region: CASSPESFNQPQHF. CDR3 nucleotide sequence: TGTGCCAGCAGTCCCGAGTCCTTCAATCAGCCCCAGCATTTT.

This chain uses TRBV27 with TRBJ2-1; maybe TRBD2 (5 bases). The germline gives CDR1 MNHEY, CDR2 SMNVEV (reference sequence). The CDR3 has 14 amino acids. Trimming shortened V by 6 bases and J by 4 bases, and 13 bases separated the two germline ends. The CDR3 DNA follows: TGTGCCAGCAGCACTAGTCACCTTTACAATGAGCAGTTCTTC. This codes for CASSTSHLYNEQFF.

The chain joins TRBV7-7 to TRBJ2-3; 11 nucleotides match TRBD2. The CDR3 loop spans 15 amino acids. From germline, CDR1 is SSHAT and CDR2 FNYEAQ (reference sequence). Germline trimming cut 6 bases from V and 4 bases from J; bases unmatched to any gene: 6. Written as DNA, the CDR3 is TGTGCCAGCAGTTCTAGCGGGAGGAGTGCAGATACGCAGTATTTT. Translation gives CASSSSGRSADTQYF. Drawing the rest from reference TRBV7-7 and TRBJ2-3, the complete variable domain is GAGVSQSPRYKVTKRGQDVTLRCDPISSHATLYWYQQALGQGPEFLTYFNYEAQPDKSGLPSDRFSAERPEGSISTLTIQRTEQRDSAMYRCASSSSGRSADTQYFGPGTRLTVL.

The chain couples TRBV29-1 to TRBJ1-6; 7 bases agree with TRBD1. CDR1 is SQVTM and CDR2 is ANQGSEA in the germline V gene. The CDR3 has 12 amino acids. Trimming removed 5 bases from V and 7 bases from J; junction bases left unmatched: 2. The CDR3 DNA reads as TGCAGCGTTAGGGACAGAAATTCACCCCTCCACTTT. Its protein product is CSVRDRNSPLHF.

The rearrangement joins TRBV6-5 to TRBJ2-1; TRBD2 might be the D (6 bases). The germline V and J ends were trimmed by 2 bases and 2 bases, with 7 bases remaining between them. The CDR3 runs to 14 residues. The V gene's germline CDR1 is MNHEY and CDR2 SVGAGI. The CDR3 bases are TGTGCCAGCAGTTACGCGGGACCCTACAATGAGCAGTTCTTC. Its protein is CASSYAGPYNEQFF.

A remark on this clone: At the DNA level, this CDR3 is encoded by other sequences in the same sample as well. This rearrangement joins TRBV29-1 to TRBJ1-1; D unresolved. This CDR3 is built from 12 residues. The germline V gene encodes CDR1 SQVTM and CDR2 ANQGSEA. V was shortened by 7 bases and J by 0 bases, with 9 bases between the two germline ends. The CDR3 region has the DNA TGCAGCGCTACAGCGATGAACACTGAAGCTTTCTTT. This gives the protein CSATAMNTEAFF.

The rearrangement uses TRBV27 and TRBJ2-5; 11 bases are shared with TRBD2. Losses at the gene ends were 0 bases for V and 3 bases for J; bases not matched to a gene: 3. The length of the CDR3 is 16 residues. From germline, CDR1 is MNHEY and CDR2 SMNVEV (reference sequence). CDR3 nucleotide sequence: TGTGCCAGCAGTTTATCACTGACTAGCGGGGAAGAGACCCAGTACTTC. Encoded protein: CASSLSLTSGEETQYF.

In regard to this clone: A much larger clone lies one base from this, so it may be a read error. Other DNA sequences in this sample translate to the same CDR3. The chain couples TRBV6-5 to TRBJ1-1, with a possible D match to TRBD1 (5 bases). V lost 6 bases and J lost 1, with 9 bases in between. Germline V gene sequence: CDR1 MNHEY, CDR2 SVGAGI. This CDR3 spans 13 amino acids. CDR3 nucleotides: TGTGCCAGCAGCCTAGGGGAGAACACTGAAGCTTTCTTT. Translating it yields CASSLGENTEAFF.

V and J are TRBV7-9 and TRBJ2-3; unclear D gene. V gave up 7 bases and J gave up 2 bases, with 10 bases separating them. The germline V gene has CDR1 SEHNR and CDR2 FQNEAQ (reference sequence). The CDR3 is 13 residues long. Written as DNA, the CDR3 is TGTGCCAGCACCTCGGCTCCCACAGATACGCAGTATTTT. It translates to CASTSAPTDTQYF.

The chain is built from TRBV25-1 and TRBJ2-5, with 7 bases fitting TRBD2. The CDR3 runs 14 residues. After removal of 2 bases from V and 5 bases from J, the junction contained 5 bases not matched to a gene. Germline V lookup: CDR1 MGHDK, CDR2 SYGVNS. Here the CDR3 DNA reads TGTGCCAGCAGTGAACTAGCGGTTGGGGAGACCCAGTACTTC. Translation: CASSELAVGETQYF.

J is TRBJ2-1 and V is TRBV10-3; TRBD2 might be the D (7 bases). Germline CDR1 ENHRY, CDR2 SYGVKD. This CDR3 region has 16 residues. The germline V and J ends were trimmed by 3 bases and 7 bases, with 19 bases remaining between them. The CDR3 region has the DNA TGTGCCATCAGTGATGAGGGGGGGGACTCTGGGAATGAGCAGTTCTTC. This gives the protein CAISDEGGDSGNEQFF.